The TCR beta chain described here comes from a study of OX40 agonist ivuxolimab in advanced cancers. Study findings and constraints: On average, CD8+ T cells had more expanded clones than CD4+. The antigen specificity of the peripheral T cells (those that were expanded) was not determined. Low normalized clonal expansion also occurred in some nonresponding patients.

Method: immunoSEQ multiplex PCR; TCRdb's copy keeps in-frame clones and lacks some. The sample consists of 30,000 to 45,000 clones, 70% to 80% of them appearing once. In the case of this clone: Antigen specificity is unknown.

J gave up 7 bases and V 5 bases, and 3 bases lay outside the gene matches. The CDR3 runs to 12 residues. CDR1 is SGHRS and CDR2 is YFSETQ in the germline V gene. The source material was CD4+ or CD8+ T cells sorted from blood, sampled in a trial of the OX40 agonist ivuxolimab. The chain combines TRBV5-1 with TRBJ2-1; 7 bases agree with TRBD1. The receptor's source is an adult with an advanced solid tumor such as melanoma, head and neck, liver or kidney cancer. CDR3 sequence (DNA): TGCGCCAGCAGAATGGGACAGAATGAGCAGTTCTTC. This codes for CASRMGQNEQFF.